The rows below give T cell receptor beta chains drawn from one sample of a study of molecular identifiers for immune sequencing clone quantification. Each CDR3 protein is one row after TCRdb ran MiXCR on the PCR reads. Found here are roughly 630,000 distinct CDR3 sequences, 25% of them singletons; the top ten hold 0.6% to 0.9%. Material: naive CD8+ T cells from blood, with Jurkat cell RNA spiked in. The receptors stem from a human donor in good health. Some libraries in this study had Jurkat cell RNA spiked in. The CDR3 runs from the conserved cysteine through the conserved F or W. D genes are given only for firm matches. A clone size is listed for some rows: how often the clone was seen (once, few, many), or a class if it is expanded.

D	V	J	size	CDR3	DNA
TRBD1	TRBV10-3	TRBJ2-3	many	CAISETGTGDYTQYF	TGTGCCATCAGTGAGACCGGGACAGGGGATTATACGCAGTATTTT
.	TRBV24-1	TRBJ1-5	.	CATSDRPGQTYDSNQPQHF	TGTGCCACCAGTGATCGTCCGGGACAAACTTACGATAGCAATCAGCCCCAGCATTTT
TRBD1	TRBV30	TRBJ2-7	.	CAWSGGQGPNF	TGTGCCTGGAGTGGGGGACAGGGGCCAAACTTC
.	TRBV28	TRBJ2-3	many	CASSLRGHTPADTQYF	TGTGCCAGCAGCCTACGTGGACACACGCCGGCAGATACGCAGTATTTT
TRBD2	TRBV12-3/TRBV12-4	TRBJ2-2	.	CASSPWSGGTTGELFF	TGTGCCAGCAGTCCCTGGAGCGGGGGAACTACCGGGGAGCTGTTTTTT
.	TRBV9	TRBJ1-1	many	CASSSQGSEAFF	TGTGCCAGCAGCTCCCAGGGGTCTGAAGCTTTCTTT
.	TRBV30	TRBJ2-4	many	CAWSLDLLKNIQYF	TGTGCCTGGAGCCTCGATTTGCTAAAAAACATTCAGTACTTC
.	TRBV1	TRBJ2-3	few	CTSSQDSLAGNSTDTQYF	TGCACCAGCAGCCAAGATTCACTAGCGGGGAACAGCACAGATACGCAGTATTTT
TRBD1	TRBV20-1	TRBJ1-1	many	CSARQGATEAFF	TGCAGTGCTAGACAGGGGGCAACTGAAGCTTTCTTT
TRBD2	TRBV4-3	TRBJ2-7	few	CASSQVLAGGAYEQYF	TGCGCCAGCAGCCAAGTTCTAGCGGGAGGGGCCTACGAGCAGTACTTC
.	TRBV6-5	TRBJ2-7	many	CASSKTGGYEQYF	TGTGCCAGCAGTAAGACAGGAGGTTACGAGCAGTACTTC
.	TRBV19	TRBJ2-7	.	CASSPGLGMEYEQYF	TGTGCCAGTAGTCCTGGACTGGGGATGGAGTACGAGCAGTACTTC
TRBD1	TRBV28	TRBJ2-2	many	CASNPRTGVPGELFF	TGTGCCAGCAACCCACGGACAGGGGTACCCGGGGAGCTGTTTTTT
.	TRBV4-3	TRBJ1-4	.	CASSQLSLGSINEKLFF	TGCGCCAGCAGCCAACTATCTCTAGGCAGCATTAATGAAAAACTGTTTTTT
TRBD1	TRBV6-5	TRBJ2-1	.	CASSFPSTGGPFNSYNEQFF	TGTGCCAGCAGTTTCCCCTCGACAGGGGGTCCGTTCAACTCCTACAATGAGCAGTTCTTC
.	TRBV28	TRBJ2-5	many	CASSSDEGGGGQETQYF	TGTGCCAGCAGTTCCGACGAAGGAGGAGGGGGCCAAGAGACCCAGTACTTC
TRBD2	TRBV19	TRBJ2-7	.	CASSPALAGSYAQYF	TGTGCCAGTAGCCCAGCTCTAGCGGGGTCGTACGCGCAGTACTTC
.	TRBV11-2	TRBJ2-7	.	CASSYYPPSGQQGYEQYF	TGTGCCAGCAGCTACTATCCCCCGTCAGGACAGCAGGGCTACGAGCAGTACTTC
.	TRBV12-3/TRBV12-4	TRBJ1-5	many	CASSLRGGNQPQHF	TGTGCCAGCAGTTTAAGGGGAGGCAATCAGCCCCAGCATTTT
.	TRBV4-1	TRBJ2-1	.	CASSQDKQWDEQFF	TGCGCCAGCAGCCAAGATAAACAGTGGGATGAGCAGTTCTTC
.	TRBV12-3/TRBV12-4	TRBJ1-1	many	CASSFSGGARKRKTEAFF	TGTGCCAGCAGTTTTTCCGGGGGCGCGAGGAAGAGGAAGACTGAAGCTTTCTTT
.	TRBV5-6	TRBJ2-5	.	CASSQSSSGTQYF	TGTGCCAGCAGCCAAAGCTCGAGCGGGACCCAGTACTTC
TRBD1	TRBV5-6	TRBJ2-7	many	CASSEGQGSYEQYF	TGTGCCAGCAGCGAGGGACAGGGATCCTACGAGCAGTACTTC
TRBD1	TRBV27	TRBJ2-3	many	CASSPLDRITDTQYF	TGTGCCAGCAGTCCCTTGGACAGGATCACAGATACGCAGTATTTT
.	TRBV28	TRBJ1-6	many	CASSLWDPNSPLHF	TGTGCCAGCAGTTTATGGGACCCGAATTCACCCCTCCACTTT
TRBD1	TRBV5-1	TRBJ2-6	.	CASSLTGNGANVLTF	TGCGCCAGCAGCCTGACAGGGAATGGGGCCAACGTCCTGACTTTC
.	TRBV19	TRBJ1-1	.	CASAGGWRTEAFF	TGTGCCAGTGCAGGCGGCTGGCGTACTGAAGCTTTCTTT
.	TRBV4-3	TRBJ2-1	.	CASSPYRARTVNEQFF	TGCGCCAGCAGCCCGTACCGGGCCCGAACGGTCAATGAGCAGTTCTTC
.	TRBV4-1	TRBJ2-7	.	CASSQLRTATSKQYF	TGCGCCAGCAGCCAACTTAGGACGGCGACCTCCAAGCAGTACTTC
.	TRBV28	TRBJ1-2	few	CASSPTGPGGYTF	TGTGCCAGCAGCCCGACAGGACCAGGCGGCTACACCTTC
.	TRBV28	TRBJ2-7	.	CASSFNPSGVEQYF	TGTGCCAGCAGTTTTAATCCATCGGGTGTCGAGCAGTACTTC
TRBD2	TRBV7-6	TRBJ2-3	many	CASSASSGRATDTQYF	TGTGCCAGCAGCGCATCTAGCGGGAGGGCTACAGATACGCAGTATTTT